The clone carrying this T cell receptor (beta chain) was counted a few times. Its target is not known. The record originates from a study of OX40 agonist ivuxolimab in advanced cancers. Study as a whole: Participants, 82.7% male, averaged approximately 65 years of age, ranging from about 20 to 80. Overall study results and limits: Compared with CD4+, CD8+ T cells on average had more expanded clones.

Blood sampling was done at baseline, cycle 4 day 1, and cycle 7 day 1. Germline CDR1 MGHRA, CDR2 YSYEKL. Trimming cost V 0 bases and J 2 bases, with 8 bases left between them. The CDR3 runs 16 residues. The repertoire was sequenced with immunoSEQ multiplex PCR; TCRdb's copy has only in-frame clones and lacks some. The sample shows about 25,000 clones, 80% to 90% of them seen only once. The sample here was CD4+ or CD8+ T cells sorted from blood, taken in a trial of the OX40 agonist ivuxolimab. The chain couples TRBV4-1 to TRBJ2-6, with D possibly matching TRBD2 (5 bases). This receptor was obtained from an adult with an advanced solid tumor such as melanoma, head and neck, liver or kidney cancer. The CDR3 spells CASSQDPGAGANVLTF. DNA for the CDR3: TGCGCCAGCAGCCAAGATCCCGGGGCTGGGGCCAACGTCCTGACTTTC.